This TCR beta chain was retrieved from a study of Graves' ophthalmopathy and Graves' hyperthyroidism. None of the included patients had other autoimmune diseases, uncontrolled infections, pregnancy or lactation, as these led to exclusion. RNA transcripts were the source from which TCR beta CDR3 regions were amplified. HTBI primers served in a first-round RT-PCR, which a second-round multiplex PCR followed. TCRdb passed the multiplex PCR reads through MiXCR, listing each CDR3 protein once. The data show approximately 330,000 distinct CDR3 sequences, about 17% seen once. Trimming left V 2 bases short and J 5 bases short, with 15 bases between. Germline V CDR1 and CDR2: SGHTA, FQGNSA. The CDR3 spans 15 residues.

Sequencing used peripheral blood. V usage is TRBV7-2 and J usage is TRBJ2-5; D is perhaps TRBD2 (5 bases). The TCR comes from an adult man with Graves' ophthalmopathy. CDR3: CASSLIARAIETQYF. The CDR3 nucleotides are TGTGCCAGCAGCTTAATCGCGAGGGCAATCGAGACCCAGTACTTC.